A selection of T cell receptor beta chains follows, all from one sample in a study of blood T cell repertoires in COVID-19. Some clones are missing from TCRdb's copy, which holds only in-frame ones; the method was immunoSEQ multiplex PCR. Of approximately 230,000 clones in the sample, roughly 88% were seen once. Sequenced sample: peripheral blood. These receptors were taken from a man aged 30-40 years who had recovered from COVID-19. The CDR3 runs from the conserved cysteine through the conserved F or W. Each record gives: V gene, clone size, J gene, CDR3 protein. Clone size is not always given. Where it is, it says once, few, many or a class for expanded clones.

>TRBV7-9|once|TRBJ1-3
CASSLGRRNTIYF
>TRBV2|-|TRBJ2-5
CASSPSAEETQYF
>TRBV5-1|-|TRBJ2-3
CASSQGASTDTQYF
>TRBV25-1|-|TRBJ2-3
CASSEVRGPTDTQYF
>TRBV5-1|-|TRBJ2-3
CASSLVASGGDPRYF
>TRBV6-1|-|TRBJ1-1
CASSEAPRWTGAEAFF
>TRBV9|-|TRBJ2-7
CASSVGPAGVLSYEQYF
>TRBV24-1|-|TRBJ2-1
CATSDGGVDEQFF
>TRBV4-2|-|TRBJ2-5
CASSQVRTKETQYF
>TRBV5-1|once|TRBJ1-4
CASSLTGVANEKLFF
>TRBV5-1|-|TRBJ2-7
CASSPVSSYEQYF
>TRBV6-5|-|TRBJ1-2
CASSYAAAPNYGYTF
>TRBV28|-|TRBJ2-3
CASSSPGTGRTDTQYF
>TRBV7-6|few|TRBJ2-6
CASSPGQGRTGGANVLTF
>TRBV10-3|once|TRBJ1-1
CAISGSQGIRSEAFF
>TRBV10-1|-|TRBJ1-3
CASSDQERTAGNTIYF
>TRBV9|-|TRBJ2-7
CASSPPGTSGYEQYF
>TRBV11-3|-|TRBJ2-7
CASSLAGYEQYF
>TRBV5-1|-|TRBJ2-7
CASSPRDSGVTYEQYF
>TRBV6-2/TRBV6-3|-|TRBJ1-5
CASSYLQGAGQPQHF
>TRBV11-1|few|TRBJ2-2
CASTSGQLGTGELFF
>TRBV12-3/TRBV12-4|-|TRBJ2-7
CASSLLTGGEQYF
>TRBV6-6|-|TRBJ1-4
CASSYPADSYNEKLFF
>TRBV5-1|-|TRBJ1-2
CASGTGVNYGYTF
>TRBV5-1|-|TRBJ2-1
CASSLSGTGYNEQFF
>TRBV25-1|-|TRBJ2-7
CASTTGARAREQYF
>TRBV9|-|TRBJ1-1
CASSLRGMNTEAFF
>TRBV19|once|TRBJ1-6
CATALRGDNSPLHF
>TRBV7-2|once|TRBJ2-7
CASSQAGSYEQYF
>TRBV6-6|-|TRBJ1-2
CASSWEGQVYGYTF
>TRBV6-5|-|TRBJ2-7
CASSYSRRGASYEQYF
>TRBV4-1|-|TRBJ2-2
CASSQFRHRDRGLNGELFF
>TRBV18|-|TRBJ1-2
CASATSADSMGGYTF
>TRBV5-8|-|TRBJ1-2
CASSLDYYGYTF
>TRBV6-6|-|TRBJ2-7
CASSPTSGGAKFYEQYF
>TRBV6-6|-|TRBJ2-5
CASSETSRSTPQYF
>TRBV24-1|-|TRBJ2-5
CATSDPLAGGQETQYF
>TRBV30|-|TRBJ1-5
CAWMDGDQPQHF
>TRBV27|many|TRBJ1-2
CASSSFSGIGYTF
>TRBV14|-|TRBJ1-1
CASSQVWDRRLTRAEAFF
>TRBV18|-|TRBJ1-2
CASSPGQHYGYTF
>TRBV24-1|-|TRBJ1-1
CATSAARGGEEGPLNTEAFF
>TRBV24-1|-|TRBJ2-1
CATSRVGYNEQFF
>TRBV6-2/TRBV6-3|-|TRBJ2-5
CASSRDRGETQYF
>TRBV6-5|few|TRBJ1-2
CASSRTGNYGYTF
>TRBV13|-|TRBJ1-1
CASSSRGISEAFF
>TRBV9|once|TRBJ1-1
CASSASLGQVNTEAFF
>TRBV6-2/TRBV6-3|-|TRBJ1-2
CASRYPGYGYTF
>TRBV9|-|TRBJ1-6
CASSVGGDSPLHF
>TRBV27|-|TRBJ2-5
CASSLAGAVQETQYF
>TRBV3-1/TRBV3-2|-|TRBJ1-2
CASSQGFRQGTNYGYTF
>TRBV5-1|few|TRBJ2-3
CASSLAVTYTDTQYF
>TRBV10-3|-|TRBJ2-7
CAIAGDIYEQYF
>TRBV24-1|-|TRBJ2-1
CATSGTGSNEQFF